This T cell receptor (beta chain) was sequenced for a study of cytomegalovirus exposure and HLA in healthy donors. Study-wide findings and caveats: The study designated fewer than 200 TCR beta chains cytomegalovirus-associated. The tendency of first-cohort TCR clusters to co-occur in the 100 to 150 validation repertoires was identified by a subsequent analysis.

The data were produced by immunoSEQ multiplex PCR, yet TCRdb's version contains in-frame clones alone and is incomplete. The table lists 50,000 to 65,000 clones, around 96% of them singletons. V lost 5 bases to trimming and J lost 10 bases, with 12 bases between them. The CDR3 runs to 12 residues. Germline CDR1 is SGHTA and CDR2 is FQGNSA. As concerns this clone: Its antigen remains unidentified.

The rearrangement joins TRBV7-2 to TRBJ2-1; no reliable D call. This clonotype was sampled from a woman younger than 30 in good health and CMV-seronegative. The specimen was PBMCs. The CDR3 DNA is TGTGCCAGCAGCCCGCCCCTCCGGGAGCAGTTCTTC. Its protein product is CASSPPLREQFF. Based on the CDR3 plus reference TRBV7-2 and TRBJ2-1, the full variable domain is GAGVSQSPSNKVTEKGKDVELRCDPISGHTALYWYRQSLGQGLEFLIYFQGNSAPDKSGLPSDRFSAERTGGSVSTLTIQRTQQEDSAVYLCASSPPLREQFFGPGTRLTVL.